A single sample gave rise to the 21 T cell receptor beta chains below, sequenced in a study of type 1 regulatory T cells. TCRdb reprocessed the reads via MiXCR and lists one record per CDR3 protein. Among 90,000 to 100,000 distinct CDR3 sequences listed, about a third were seen once. The material sequenced was CD4+ T cells, either the whole sample or a sorted fraction (not recorded which). The source is a human donor in good health.

Notes on this clonotype: At one end, the junction sequence differs from germline, possibly due to a read error. The chain combines TRBV7-2 with TRBJ1-6, with D perhaps TRBD1 (6 bases). The CDR3 runs to 17 residues. The germline gives CDR1 SGHTA, CDR2 FQGNSA. The CDR3 loop is CVSSLGPPQGGSSPLHF. The DNA for the CDR3 is TGTGTCAGCAGCTTAGGGCCGCCACAGGGTGGAAGTTCACCCCTCCACTTT.

This chain connects TRBV7-2 to TRBJ1-5; 8 bases line up with TRBD1. Germline lookup yields CDR1 SGHTA and CDR2 FQGNSA. The CDR3 is 15 residues long. After removal of 1 base from V and 7 bases from J, the junction contained 6 bases not matched to a gene. CDR3 protein: CASSLGGTGGQPQHF. In DNA form, the CDR3 reads TGTGCCAGCAGCTTAGGAGGGACAGGAGGCCAGCCCCAGCATTTT.

This clonotype was found a few times. This chain connects TRBV29-1 to TRBJ1-5; TRBD1 is a possible D gene (6 bases). Germline lookup yields CDR1 SQVTM and CDR2 ANQGSEA. The CDR3 runs 14 residues. V lost 2 bases and J lost 1, with 9 bases in between. CDR3 loop: CSVETGASNQPQHF. The CDR3 coding sequence is TGCAGCGTTGAAACGGGGGCGAGCAATCAGCCCCAGCATTTT.

In this sample, this clonotype turned up many times. The chain recombines TRBV7-3 with TRBJ2-3, with D possibly being TRBD1 or TRBD2 (5 bases each). CDR1 and CDR2 (germline): SGHTA, FQGTGA. Trimming removed 2 bases at V and 10 bases at J, with 13 bases between. CDR3 length: 13 residues. The CDR3 here is CASSLGQGTPQYF. The CDR3 DNA is TGTGCCAGCAGCTTAGGACAAGGGACGCCGCAGTATTTT. Based on the CDR3 plus reference TRBV7-3 and TRBJ2-3, the full variable domain is GAGVSQTPSNKVTEKGKYVELRCDPISGHTALYWYRQSLGQGPEFLIYFQGTGAADDSGLPNDRFFAVRPEGSVSTLKIQRTERGDSAVYLCASSLGQGTPQYFGPGTRLTVL.

This clonotype was counted between two and nine times. The V call is TRBV24-1, the J call TRBJ2-1; D is unclear. This CDR3 spans 13 amino acids. Germline V gives CDR1 KGHDR, CDR2 SFDVKD. V was shortened by 9 bases and J by 0 bases, with 8 bases between the two germline ends. The CDR3 DNA reads TGTGCCACCGGGCGGAACTCCTACAATGAGCAGTTCTTC. Protein sequence: CATGRNSYNEQFF.

V usage is TRBV12-3 or TRBV12-4 and J usage is TRBJ2-1; TRBD2 matches at 10 bases. CDR3 length equals 15 residues. Trimming at V came to 5 bases and at J to 8 bases, leaving 9 bases not matched to a gene. CDR3 protein: CASSPLAGEVYEQFF. CDR3 in DNA: TGTGCCAGCAGTCCCCTAGCGGGAGAGGTATATGAGCAGTTCTTC.

CDR3 region: CSARDSLKTSGTSSYEQYF. CDR3 in DNA: TGCAGTGCTAGAGATTCCTTGAAGACTAGCGGGACTTCCTCCTACGAGCAGTACTTC. The rearrangement uses TRBV20-1 and TRBJ2-7; 11 nucleotides line up with TRBD2. Germline values: CDR1 DFQATT, CDR2 SNEGSKA (reference sequence). V lost 0 bases to trimming and J lost 0 bases; unmatched junction nucleotides: 13. The CDR3 consists of 19 residues.

This clonotype turned up a few times. This chain's CDR3 is CASSLLGDSSYNSPLHF. The CDR3 region has the DNA TGTGCCAGCAGTTTATTGGGGGACAGCTCCTATAATTCACCCCTCCACTTT. The chain couples TRBV27 to TRBJ1-6, with 7 bases fitting TRBD1. The V segment lost 1 base and the J segment 0 bases; nucleotides outside the gene matches: 3. The CDR3 loop spans 17 amino acids. Germline assignment: CDR1 MNHEY and CDR2 SMNVEV (reference sequence).

This clonotype was observed a few times. The CDR3 DNA reads TGCGCCAGCAGCTTGGTAGCGGAGCAGTATTTT. The encoded protein is CASSLVAEQYF. This chain joins TRBV5-1 and TRBJ2-3, with D possibly matching TRBD2 (6 bases). CDR1 and CDR2 (germline): SGHRS, YFSETQ. The CDR3 covers 11 residues. V lost 0 bases and J 11 bases, leaving 7 bases between the germline ends.

The chain couples TRBV5-1 to TRBJ2-7; no definite D call. Germline V gene sequence: CDR1 SGHRS, CDR2 YFSETQ. This CDR3 spans 15 amino acids. V lost 0 bases and J lost 4, with 14 bases in between. The CDR3 reads CASSLEWGDLYEQYF. The CDR3 DNA follows: TGCGCCAGCAGCTTGGAATGGGGTGATTTGTACGAGCAGTACTTC.

This CDR3 is CASSGSGGPSREQYF. CDR3 DNA sequence: TGCGCCAGCAGCGGATCCGGGGGCCCATCTAGAGAGCAGTACTTC. The chain combines TRBV5-1 with TRBJ2-7; either TRBD1 or TRBD2 may supply D (6 bases each). The V and J ends lost 4 bases and 7 bases respectively, with 21 bases between them. Germline assignment: CDR1 SGHRS and CDR2 YFSETQ. The CDR3 totals 15 residues.

V and J are TRBV2 and TRBJ2-2; TRBD1 or TRBD2 may be the D gene (6 bases each). The germline V and J ends were trimmed by 4 bases and 6 bases, with 12 bases remaining between them. The CDR3 covers 14 residues. CDR1 SNHLY and CDR2 FYNNEI come from the germline V gene. DNA for the CDR3: TGTGCCAGCAGTGGACAGGAGGGGGCCGGGGAGCTGTTTTTT. Translating gives CASSGQEGAGELFF.

In the case of this clonotype: A much larger clone sits a single nucleotide away, making a read error possible. The chain recombines TRBV3-1 with TRBJ1-3, with D possibly TRBD1 on 6 matching bases. The CDR3 is 15 residues long. Germline loops: CDR1 LGHDT, CDR2 YNNKEL (reference sequence). The V end was cut by 1 base, the J end by 6 bases, with 13 bases between. The CDR3 DNA reads as TGTGCCAGCAGCCAAGGGCCAGGGGACGAAAACACCATATATTTT. It translates to CASSQGPGDENTIYF.

This clonotype is a singleton in its sample. An end of the junction does not agree with germline; a read error may underlie this. The J gene is TRBJ2-2, the V gene TRBV15; D is possibly TRBD2 (6 bases). The V gene's germline CDR1 is LNHNV and CDR2 YYDKDF (reference sequence). The CDR3 is 13 residues long. CDR3 in DNA: TGTGCCACCAGCAGAGGGGAAGACGGGGGGCTGTTTTTT. It encodes CATSRGEDGGLFF. Variable domain in full (rest from reference TRBV15 and TRBJ2-2): DAMVIQNPRYQVTQFGKPVTLSCSQTLNHNVMYWYQQKSSQAPKLLFHYYDKDFNNEADTPDNFQSRRPNTSFCFLDIRSPGLGDTAMYLCATSRGEDGGLFFGEGSRLTVL.

This sequence joins TRBV18 and TRBJ2-7; TRBD1 agrees at 10 bases. After removal of 2 bases from V and 6 bases from J, the junction contained 16 bases not matched to a gene. This CDR3 contains 18 residues. Germline V lookup: CDR1 KGHSH, CDR2 LQKENI. In DNA form, the CDR3 reads TGTGCCAGCTCACCATTTGGACAGGGGGGAGTCGGTAGGACCGAGCAGTACTTC. This sequence encodes CASSPFGQGGVGRTEQYF.

In this sample, this clonotype turned up many times. This rearrangement joins TRBV6-1 to TRBJ2-3; no firm D call. The ends were cut back, 2 bases at V and 0 bases at J, with 9 bases in the middle. The CDR3 is made up of 15 amino acids. Germline values: CDR1 MNHNS, CDR2 SASEGT. CDR3 protein: CASSESVSSTDTQYF. In DNA, the CDR3 is TGTGCCAGCAGTGAAAGCGTCTCTAGCACAGATACGCAGTATTTT.

V gene TRBV5-1 combines with J gene TRBJ2-6; maybe TRBD2 (6 bases). The V gene's germline CDR1 is SGHRS and CDR2 YFSETQ. Trimming pared 4 bases from V and 2 bases from J, leaving 10 bases between. The CDR3 extends over 15 amino acids. The CDR3 nucleotides are TGCGCCAGCAGCGTGGAGGGAACTGGGGCCAACGTCCTGACTTTC. It codes for CASSVEGTGANVLTF.

This clonotype was observed a handful of times. CDR3 DNA sequence: TGCAGTGCTAGAGATATGATAAGACCAACTAGTTACTACGAGCAGTACTTC. Protein: CSARDMIRPTSYYEQYF. This chain uses TRBV20-1 with TRBJ2-7; TRBD2 is a possible D gene (5 bases). CDR3 length equals 17 residues. Trimming removed 0 bases at V and 3 bases at J, with 21 bases between. Per germline, CDR1 DFQATT and CDR2 SNEGSKA (reference sequence).

The chain combines TRBV6-5 with TRBJ1-1; 8 bases align to TRBD1. This CDR3 is 14 amino acids long. With V trimmed by 4 bases and J by 5 bases, 6 bases remained unmatched. Germline V gene lookup returns CDR1 MNHEY and CDR2 SVGAGI. The CDR3 DNA is TGTGCCAGCAGTTGGCAGGGGGCTCGGACTGAAGCTTTCTTT. It translates to CASSWQGARTEAFF.

The gene calls are TRBV6-2 or TRBV6-3 and TRBJ2-4, with D tentatively TRBD1 (5 bases). Looked up from germline, CDR1 is MNHEY and CDR2 is SVGEGT. V was shortened by 4 bases and J by 5 bases, with 15 bases between the two germline ends. This CDR3 comprises 15 residues. The CDR3 DNA follows: TGTGCCAGCAGTTCTAGACAGCACTCGCAAAACATTCAGTACTTC. Translated, it gives CASSSRQHSQNIQYF.

This chain connects TRBV15 to TRBJ1-5; D is ambiguous. Germline lookup yields CDR1 LNHNV and CDR2 YYDKDF (reference sequence). This CDR3 spans 15 amino acids. Trimming shortened V by 3 bases and J by 0 bases, and 9 bases separated the two germline ends. CDR3 coding DNA: TGTGCCACCAGCAGTAACCTTGATAGCAATCAGCCCCAGCATTTT. It codes for CATSSNLDSNQPQHF.